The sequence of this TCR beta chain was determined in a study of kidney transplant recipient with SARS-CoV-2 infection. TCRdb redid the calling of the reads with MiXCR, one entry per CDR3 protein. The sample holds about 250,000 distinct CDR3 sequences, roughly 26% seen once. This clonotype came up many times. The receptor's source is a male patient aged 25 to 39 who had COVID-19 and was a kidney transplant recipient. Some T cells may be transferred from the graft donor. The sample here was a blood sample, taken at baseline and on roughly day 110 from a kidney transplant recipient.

The CDR3 nucleotides are TGTGGCAGTTTATACTGTGATAGCCGAAAGACCTATGGCTACACCTTC. This sequence encodes CGSLYCDSRKTYGYTF. The chain is built from TRBV8-2 and TRBJ1-2. TRBV8-2 is termed a pseudogene. This CDR3 is 16 amino acids long.